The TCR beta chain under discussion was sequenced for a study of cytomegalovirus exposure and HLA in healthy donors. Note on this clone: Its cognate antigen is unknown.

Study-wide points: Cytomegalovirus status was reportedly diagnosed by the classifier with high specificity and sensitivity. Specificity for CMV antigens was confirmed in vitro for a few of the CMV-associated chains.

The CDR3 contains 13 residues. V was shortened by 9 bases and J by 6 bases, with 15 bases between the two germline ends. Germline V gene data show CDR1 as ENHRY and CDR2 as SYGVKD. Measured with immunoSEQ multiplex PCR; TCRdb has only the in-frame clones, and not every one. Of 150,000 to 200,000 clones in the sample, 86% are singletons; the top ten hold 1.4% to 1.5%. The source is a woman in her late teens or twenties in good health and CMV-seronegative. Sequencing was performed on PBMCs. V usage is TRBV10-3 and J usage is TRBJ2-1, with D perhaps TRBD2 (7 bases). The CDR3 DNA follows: TGTGCCATAGGGAGGGACAAATCCAATGAGCAGTTCTTC. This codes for CAIGRDKSNEQFF.